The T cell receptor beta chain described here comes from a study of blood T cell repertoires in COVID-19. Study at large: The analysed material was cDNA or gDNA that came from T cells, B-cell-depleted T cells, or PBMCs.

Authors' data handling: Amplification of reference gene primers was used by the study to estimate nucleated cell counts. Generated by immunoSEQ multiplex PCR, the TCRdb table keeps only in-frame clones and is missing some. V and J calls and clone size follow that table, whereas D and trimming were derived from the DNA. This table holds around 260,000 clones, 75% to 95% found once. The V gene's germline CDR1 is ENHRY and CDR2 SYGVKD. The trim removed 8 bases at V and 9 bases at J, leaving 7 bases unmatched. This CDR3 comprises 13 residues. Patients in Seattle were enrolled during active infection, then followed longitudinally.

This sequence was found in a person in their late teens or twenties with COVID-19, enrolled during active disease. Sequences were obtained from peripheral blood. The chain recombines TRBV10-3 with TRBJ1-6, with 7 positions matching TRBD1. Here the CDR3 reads CAIGDSNSSPLHF. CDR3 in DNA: TGTGCCATCGGGGACAGCAATTCTTCACCCCTCCACTTT.